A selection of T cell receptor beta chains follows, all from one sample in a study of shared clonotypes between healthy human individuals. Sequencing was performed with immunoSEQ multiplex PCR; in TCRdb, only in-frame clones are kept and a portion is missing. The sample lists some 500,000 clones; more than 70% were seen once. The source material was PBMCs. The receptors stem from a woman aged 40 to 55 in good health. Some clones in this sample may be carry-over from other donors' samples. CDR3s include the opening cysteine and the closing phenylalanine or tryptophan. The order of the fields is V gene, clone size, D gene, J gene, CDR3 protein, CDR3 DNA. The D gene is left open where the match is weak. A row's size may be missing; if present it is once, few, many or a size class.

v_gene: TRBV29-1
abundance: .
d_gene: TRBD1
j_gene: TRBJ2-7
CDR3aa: CSVVETGSSYEQYF
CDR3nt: TGCAGCGTTGTCGAGACAGGGAGCTCCTACGAGCAGTACTTC

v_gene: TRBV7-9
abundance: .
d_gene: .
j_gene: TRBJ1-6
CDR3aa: CASSLEAGEGSPLHF
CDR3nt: TGTGCCAGCAGTTTGGAAGCAGGGGAGGGATCACCCCTCCACTTT

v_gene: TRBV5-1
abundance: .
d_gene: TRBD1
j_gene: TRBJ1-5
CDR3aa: CASSPGQMNQPQHF
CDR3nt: TGCGCCAGCAGCCCGGGACAGATGAATCAGCCCCAGCATTTT

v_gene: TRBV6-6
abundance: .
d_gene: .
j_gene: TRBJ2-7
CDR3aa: CASSYSGGIAHEQYF
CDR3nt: TGTGCCAGCAGTTACTCAGGGGGAATCGCCCACGAGCAGTACTTC

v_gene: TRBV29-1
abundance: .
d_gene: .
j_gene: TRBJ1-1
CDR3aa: CSAGVTEAFF
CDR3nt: TGCAGCGCGGGGGTCACTGAAGCTTTCTTT

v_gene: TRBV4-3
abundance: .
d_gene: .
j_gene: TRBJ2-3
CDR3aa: CASSQEWRGSDTQYF
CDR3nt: TGCGCCAGCAGCCAAGAGTGGAGGGGGTCAGATACGCAGTATTTT

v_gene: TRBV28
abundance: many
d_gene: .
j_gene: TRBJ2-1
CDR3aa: CAAHKSSYNEQFF
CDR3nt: TGTGCCGCCCACAAGTCCTCCTACAATGAGCAGTTCTTC

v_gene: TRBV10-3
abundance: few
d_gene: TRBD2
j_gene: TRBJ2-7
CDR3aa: CATGLAGTYEQYF
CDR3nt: TGTGCCACAGGACTAGCGGGGACCTACGAGCAGTACTTC

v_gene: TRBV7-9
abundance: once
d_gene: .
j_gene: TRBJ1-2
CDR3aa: CASSLELSLRYGYTF
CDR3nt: TGTGCCAGCAGCTTAGAGCTCAGTCTCCGGTATGGCTACACCTTC

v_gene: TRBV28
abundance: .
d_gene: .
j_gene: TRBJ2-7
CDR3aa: CASSLGQSYEQYF
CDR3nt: TGTGCCAGCAGTTTAGGGCAATCCTACGAGCAGTACTTC

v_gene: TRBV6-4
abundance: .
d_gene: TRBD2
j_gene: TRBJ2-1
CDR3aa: CASSEQGTSGSEQFF
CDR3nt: TGTGCCAGCAGTGAACAAGGGACTAGCGGGAGTGAGCAGTTCTTC

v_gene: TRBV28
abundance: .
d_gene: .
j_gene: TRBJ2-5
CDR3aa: CASSRHGQETQYF
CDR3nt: TGTGCCAGCAGCAGACACGGACAAGAGACCCAGTACTTC

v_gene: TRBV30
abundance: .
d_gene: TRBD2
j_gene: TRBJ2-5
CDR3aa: CAWSPGTSGIIGTQYF
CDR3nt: TGTGCCTGGAGTCCAGGGACTAGCGGGATAATCGGGACCCAGTACTTC

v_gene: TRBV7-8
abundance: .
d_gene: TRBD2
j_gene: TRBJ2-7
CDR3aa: CASSTPGLAAYEQYF
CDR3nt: TGTGCCAGCAGCACCCCGGGACTAGCCGCCTACGAGCAGTACTTC

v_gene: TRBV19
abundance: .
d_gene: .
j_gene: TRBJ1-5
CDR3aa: CASSMGRDQPQHF
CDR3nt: TGTGCCAGTAGTATGGGCAGGGATCAGCCCCAGCATTTT

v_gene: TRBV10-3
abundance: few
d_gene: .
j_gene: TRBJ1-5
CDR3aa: CATGTSGSTDTQHF
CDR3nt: TGTGCCACCGGGACTAGCGGGAGTACAGATACGCAGCATTTT

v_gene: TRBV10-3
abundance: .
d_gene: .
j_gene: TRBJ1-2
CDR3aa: CASRGGGDGYTF
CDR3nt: TGTGCCTCCCGAGGCGGAGGCGATGGCTACACCTTC

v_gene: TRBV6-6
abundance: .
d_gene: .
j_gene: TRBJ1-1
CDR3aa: CASSTPNTEAFF
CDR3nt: TGTGCCAGCAGTACGCCGAACACTGAAGCTTTCTTT

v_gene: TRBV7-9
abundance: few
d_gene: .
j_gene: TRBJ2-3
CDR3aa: CASSPPATGFTDTQYF
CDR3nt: TGTGCCAGCAGCCCCCCCGCGACAGGCTTCACAGATACGCAGTATTTT

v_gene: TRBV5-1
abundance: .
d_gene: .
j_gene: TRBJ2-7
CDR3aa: CASGPQGNVQYF
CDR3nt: TGCGCCAGCGGTCCCCAGGGGAATGTGCAGTACTTC

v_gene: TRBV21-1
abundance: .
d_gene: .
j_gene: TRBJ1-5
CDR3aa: CASSKWYVPSGPQHF
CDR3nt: TGTGCCAGCAGCAAATGGTATGTCCCCTCGGGGCCCCAGCATTTT

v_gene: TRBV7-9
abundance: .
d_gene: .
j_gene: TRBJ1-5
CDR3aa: CASSSFGDQPQHF
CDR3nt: TGTGCCAGCAGCTCCTTTGGGGATCAGCCCCAGCATTTT

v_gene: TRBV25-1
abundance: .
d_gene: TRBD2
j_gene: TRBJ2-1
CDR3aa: CATAAGVEQFF
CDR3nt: TGTGCCACCGCGGCGGGGGTCGAGCAGTTCTTC

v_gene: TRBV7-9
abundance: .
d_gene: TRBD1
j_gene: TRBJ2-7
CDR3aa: CASTPGGQGSYEQYF
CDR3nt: TGTGCCAGCACCCCAGGAGGACAGGGCTCCTACGAGCAGTACTTC

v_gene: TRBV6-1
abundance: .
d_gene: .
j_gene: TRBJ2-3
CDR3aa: CASGADTQYF
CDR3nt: TGTGCCAGCGGAGCAGATACGCAGTATTTT

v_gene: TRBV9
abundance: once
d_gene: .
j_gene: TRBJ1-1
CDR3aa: CASSAAEGGTEAFF
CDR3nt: TGTGCCAGCAGCGCCGCCGAGGGGGGAACTGAAGCTTTCTTT

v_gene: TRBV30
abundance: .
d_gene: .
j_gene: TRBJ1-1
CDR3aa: CAWIGIARKAFF
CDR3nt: TGTGCCTGGATAGGGATTGCCCGGAAAGCTTTCTTT

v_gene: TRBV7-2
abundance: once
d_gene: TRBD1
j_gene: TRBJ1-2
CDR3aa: CASSLTGPYGYTF
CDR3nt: TGTGCCAGCAGCCTGACAGGGCCGTATGGCTACACCTTC

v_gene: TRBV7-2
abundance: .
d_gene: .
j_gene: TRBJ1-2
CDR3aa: CASAPRAGPSYGYTF
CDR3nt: TGTGCCAGCGCCCCTCGAGCGGGACCCTCATATGGCTACACCTTC

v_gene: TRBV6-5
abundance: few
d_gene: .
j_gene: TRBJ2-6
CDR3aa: CAAGRALTGANVLTF
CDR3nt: TGTGCCGCTGGACGGGCACTTACTGGGGCCAACGTCCTGACTTTC

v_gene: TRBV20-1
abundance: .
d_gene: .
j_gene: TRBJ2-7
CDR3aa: CSARDGPEQYF
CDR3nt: TGCAGTGCTAGAGATGGCCCCGAGCAGTACTTC

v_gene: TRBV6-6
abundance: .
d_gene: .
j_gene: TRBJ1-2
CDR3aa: CASSPRQNYGYTF
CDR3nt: TGTGCCAGCAGTCCCCGCCAGAACTATGGCTACACCTTC

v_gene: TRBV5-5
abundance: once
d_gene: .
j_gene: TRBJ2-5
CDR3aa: CASSLDGPQYF
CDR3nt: TGTGCCAGCAGCCTGGACGGGCCCCAGTACTTC

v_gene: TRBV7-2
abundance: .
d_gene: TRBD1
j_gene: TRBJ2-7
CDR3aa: CASTVKGTGVHEQYF
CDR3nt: TGTGCCAGCACCGTAAAAGGGACAGGGGTCCACGAGCAGTACTTC

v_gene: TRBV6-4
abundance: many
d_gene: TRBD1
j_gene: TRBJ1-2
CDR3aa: CASSDTGQGMDGYTF
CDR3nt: TGTGCCAGCAGTGACACCGGACAGGGGATGGATGGCTACACCTTC

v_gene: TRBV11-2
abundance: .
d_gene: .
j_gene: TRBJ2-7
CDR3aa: CASSLVGWAHEQYF
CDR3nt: TGTGCCAGCAGCTTAGTGGGCTGGGCCCACGAGCAGTACTTC

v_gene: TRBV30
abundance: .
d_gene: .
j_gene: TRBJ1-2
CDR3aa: CAWRQAGALVGGYTF
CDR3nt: TGTGCCTGGAGGCAAGCGGGGGCCCTCGTGGGTGGCTACACCTTC

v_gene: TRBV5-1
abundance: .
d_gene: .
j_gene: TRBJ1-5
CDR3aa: CASSLTGSNQPQHF
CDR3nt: TGCGCCAGCAGCTTGACAGGGAGCAATCAGCCCCAGCATTTT

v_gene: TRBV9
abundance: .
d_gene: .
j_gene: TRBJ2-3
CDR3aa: CASSVHIGDTQYF
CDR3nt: TGTGCCAGCAGCGTTCACATAGGAGATACGCAGTATTTT

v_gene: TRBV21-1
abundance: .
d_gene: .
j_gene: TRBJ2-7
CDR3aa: CASSTYPEYEQYF
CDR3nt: TGTGCCAGCAGCACCTACCCAGAGTACGAGCAGTACTTC